The entry that follows covers one T cell receptor (beta chain) sequence. This clone's antigen is unknown. Within one base of it there is no much larger clone, and no base qualities were kept. The data derive from a study of PD-1 blockade in classical Hodgkin lymphoma (dated by TCRdb to the early 2020s). Looking at the study overall: Nivolumab dosing was 3 mg/kg intravenously every 2 weeks, continuing until either disease progression or unacceptable toxicity. The study used TCR beta sequencing and CyTOF to define a peripheral blood immune signature of response to PD-1 blockade in classical Hodgkin lymphoma. General conclusions and limits of the study: The study was limited to a single clinical trial cohort, and causes of repertoire differences, possibly disease activity or prior therapy, remained undefined. Baseline TCR diversity was reported to be lower in newly diagnosed patients than in healthy donors, and even lower in relapsed/refractory patients. Trial patients achieving complete response had baseline diversity similar to newly diagnosed patients, whereas partial responders and progressors had significantly lower diversity. Lower diversity was observed in patients in whom nivolumab was started less than 1 year after ASCT, and these patients were excluded from later analyses so that confounding by immune reconstitution would be avoided. A significant rise by C4D1 was seen in CD4+ but not CD8+ TCR diversity (p=0.0027 vs p=0.16), with the rise being most apparent in complete responders (p=0.02).

V is pruned by 5 bases and J by 4 bases, leaving 3 bases of the junction without a gene match. The CDR3 covers 15 residues, taking in both the cysteine and the phenylalanine. Just the 45-base CDR3 DNA is kept, in frame starting at base 1. As encoded in the germline V gene (reference sequence), CDR1 is MNHNY while CDR2 is SVGAGI. The Qiagen DNeasy kit was used to extract genomic DNA both from unsorted PBMCs and from the negatively selected CD4+ and CD8+ fractions. Amplification of TCR beta CDR3 regions was done by immunoSEQ multiplex PCR with primers that anneal to V and J segments. A synthetic immune receptor repertoire was used to minimize amplification bias, and any residual bias was removed computationally once sequencing was done. The paper's data handling went like this. Custom Python scripts were used to quantify repertoire diversity as the Shannon entropy index. Unsorted, CD4+ and CD8+ repertoires were analyzed separately, except in combined analyses where CD4+ and CD8+ sequences were merged in silico. A clone counted as expanded when the clone's frequency after treatment rose at least 2-fold relative to C1D1, and clones undetected at baseline were given a pseudocount of 0.5. Clones with 0 or 1 copy at C1D1 were classified as singleton clones, and clones with 2 or more copies were classified as non-singleton clones. By matching protein sequences in sorted samples from the same patient, clones expanded in unsorted samples were annotated as CD4+, CD8+ or unknown. Wilcoxon tests on paired samples were used to test changes in diversity from C1D1 to C4D1. The table comes from immuneACCESS by way of TCRdb, which keeps in-frame sequences with V and J called. Part of the clones is missing from these tables; in studies checked, under half for an unresolved V gene and the rest for unknown reasons. That table furnishes V, J and clone size, whereas the DNA furnished D and trimming. This sample is represented by tens of thousands of clones; around 78% of them were singletons. Jointly, the top ten make up 37% of the sample.

The intended sense of this specimen's time point label: cycle 4 day 1 (C4D1), after 5 to 7 weeks of nivolumab. Every trial patient had relapsed after autologous stem cell transplantation, and cohorts A, B and C differed in prior brentuximab vedotin exposure. The trial cohort was composed of 56 patients with relapsed/refractory classical Hodgkin lymphoma, for whom complete response, partial response or progressive disease was recorded as best overall response. Trial patients were treated with single-agent nivolumab in the multi-cohort phase II CheckMate 205 trial. An independent review committee assessed best overall response using the 2007 International Working Group response criteria. Trial PBMCs were obtained immediately prior to nivolumab initiation (C1D1) and on therapy at cycle 2 day 1 and cycle 4 day 1. After peripheral blood was drawn into 8 mL Vacutainer Cell Preparation Tubes, PBMCs were isolated by centrifugation and then cryopreserved.

The rearranged chain carries TRBV6-6 and TRBJ2-1, with 12 bases aligning to TRBD2. Sample: peripheral blood mononuclear cells (PBMCs), taken before the fourth cycle of nivolumab. The sequence was collected from a human donor with classical Hodgkin lymphoma. The nucleotide sequence is given as TGTGCCAGCAGTCAGACTAGCGGGAGATACAATGAGCAGTTCTTC. Its product reads: CASSQTSGRYNEQFF.